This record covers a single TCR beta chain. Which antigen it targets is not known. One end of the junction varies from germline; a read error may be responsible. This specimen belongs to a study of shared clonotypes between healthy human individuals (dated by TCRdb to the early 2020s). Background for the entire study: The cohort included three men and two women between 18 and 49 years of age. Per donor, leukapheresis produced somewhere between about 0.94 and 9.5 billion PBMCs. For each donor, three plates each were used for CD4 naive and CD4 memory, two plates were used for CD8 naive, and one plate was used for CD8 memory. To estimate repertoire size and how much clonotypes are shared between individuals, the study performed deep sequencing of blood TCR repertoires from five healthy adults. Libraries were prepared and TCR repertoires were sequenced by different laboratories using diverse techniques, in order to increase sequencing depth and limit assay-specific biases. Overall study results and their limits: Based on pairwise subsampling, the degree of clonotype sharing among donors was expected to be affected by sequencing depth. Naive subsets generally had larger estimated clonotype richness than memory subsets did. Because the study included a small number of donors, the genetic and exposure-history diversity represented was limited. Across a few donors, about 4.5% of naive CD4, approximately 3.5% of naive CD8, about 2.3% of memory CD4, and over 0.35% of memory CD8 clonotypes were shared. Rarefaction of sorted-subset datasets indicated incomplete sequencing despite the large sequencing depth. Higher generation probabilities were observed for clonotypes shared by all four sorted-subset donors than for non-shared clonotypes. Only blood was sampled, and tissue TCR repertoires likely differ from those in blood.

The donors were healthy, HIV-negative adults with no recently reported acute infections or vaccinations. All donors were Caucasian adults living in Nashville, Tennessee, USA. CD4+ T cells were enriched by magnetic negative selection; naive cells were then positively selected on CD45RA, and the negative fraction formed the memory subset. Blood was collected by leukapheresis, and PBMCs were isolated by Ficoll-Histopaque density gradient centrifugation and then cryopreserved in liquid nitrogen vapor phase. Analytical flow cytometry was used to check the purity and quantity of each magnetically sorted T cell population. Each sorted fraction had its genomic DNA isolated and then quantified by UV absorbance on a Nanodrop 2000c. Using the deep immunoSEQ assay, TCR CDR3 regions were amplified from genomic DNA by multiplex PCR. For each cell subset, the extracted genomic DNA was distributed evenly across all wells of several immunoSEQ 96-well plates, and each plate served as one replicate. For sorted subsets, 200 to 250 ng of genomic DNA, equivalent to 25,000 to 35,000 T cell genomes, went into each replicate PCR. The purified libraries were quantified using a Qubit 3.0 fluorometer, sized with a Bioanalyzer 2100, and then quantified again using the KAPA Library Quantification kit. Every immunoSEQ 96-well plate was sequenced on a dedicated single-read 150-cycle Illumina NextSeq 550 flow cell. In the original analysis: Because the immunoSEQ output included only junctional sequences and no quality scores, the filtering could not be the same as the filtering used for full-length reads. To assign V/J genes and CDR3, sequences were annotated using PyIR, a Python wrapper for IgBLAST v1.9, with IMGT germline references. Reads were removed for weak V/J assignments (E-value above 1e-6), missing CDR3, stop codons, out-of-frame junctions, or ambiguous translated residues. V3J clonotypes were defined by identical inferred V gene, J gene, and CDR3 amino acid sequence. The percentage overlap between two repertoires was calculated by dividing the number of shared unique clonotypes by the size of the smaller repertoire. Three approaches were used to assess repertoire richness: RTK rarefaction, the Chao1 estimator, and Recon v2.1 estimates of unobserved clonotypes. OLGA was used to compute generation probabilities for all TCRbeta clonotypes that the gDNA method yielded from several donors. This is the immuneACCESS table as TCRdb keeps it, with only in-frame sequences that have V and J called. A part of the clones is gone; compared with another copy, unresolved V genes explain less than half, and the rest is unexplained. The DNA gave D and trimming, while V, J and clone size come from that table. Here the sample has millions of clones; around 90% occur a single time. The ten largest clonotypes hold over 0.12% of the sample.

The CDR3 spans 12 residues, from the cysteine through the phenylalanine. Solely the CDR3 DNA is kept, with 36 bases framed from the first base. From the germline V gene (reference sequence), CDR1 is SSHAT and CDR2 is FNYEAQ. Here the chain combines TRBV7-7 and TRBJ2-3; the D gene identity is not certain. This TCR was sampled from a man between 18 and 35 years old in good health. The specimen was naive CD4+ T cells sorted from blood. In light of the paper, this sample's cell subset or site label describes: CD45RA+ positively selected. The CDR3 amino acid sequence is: CASSYPRYTQYF. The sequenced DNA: TGTGCTAGCAGCTATCCCCGGTATACGCAGTATTTT.